Below, 31 T cell receptor beta chains from the same sample are listed, as sequenced in a study of identical twins listed by TCRdb under 2016. The library was prepared using 5' RACE. For sequencing, an Illumina HiSeq 2000 was employed. TCRdb trimmed public reads at Q25 via fastp, called clones via MiXCR and kept in-frame beta chains. Rows are combined by CDR3 protein, so each entry shows the most common genes and DNA. This sample has approximately 1.8 million distinct CDR3 sequences in its table, and about 31% of those were observed once. The leading ten clones occupy around 0.25% of the sample. Input material: cord blood. All receptors come from a newborn girl in good health.

This clonotype was seen once. The chain carries TRBV20-1 and TRBJ2-1, with D unclear. This CDR3 is 13 amino acids long. Deletions cut 6 bases from V and 2 bases from J, with 11 bases between. CDR1 and CDR2 (germline): DFQATT, SNEGSKA (reference sequence). CDR3 in DNA: TGCAGTGCCCCCTTACAGACCTACAATGAGCAGTTCTTC. Translated: CSAPLQTYNEQFF.

This clonotype was seen a handful of times. The V and J genes are TRBV12-3 or TRBV12-4 and TRBJ2-3; 9 nucleotides match TRBD2. The CDR3 extends over 17 amino acids. V gave up 2 bases and J gave up 9 bases; unmatched junction bases: 15. This chain's CDR3 is CASSLKWSGLREGTQYF. The CDR3 bases are TGTGCCAGCAGTTTAAAGTGGTCCGGATTGCGGGAGGGAACGCAGTATTTT.

This clonotype was seen more than once but under ten times. The chain combines TRBV6-2 or TRBV6-3 with TRBJ2-1; D gene ambiguous. The CDR3 covers 13 residues. V shed 2 bases and J shed 6 bases, with 8 bases lying between them. Germline V gene data show CDR1 as MNHEY and CDR2 as SVGEGT. This CDR3 reads CASSYRRSNEQFF. CDR3 sequence (DNA): TGTGCCAGCAGTTACAGACGAAGCAATGAGCAGTTCTTC.

The chain employs TRBV12-3 or TRBV12-4 and TRBJ2-2; TRBD2 matches 8 bases. Trimming cost V 5 bases and J 1 base; bases outside gene matches: 6. This CDR3 region has 16 residues. The CDR3, as DNA: TGTGCCAGCAGTGGTCCGGGACTAGGGAACACCGGGGAGCTGTTTTTT. Amino acid sequence: CASSGPGLGNTGELFF.

CDR3 region: CASSPRTGWNSPLHF. In nucleotides, the CDR3 is TGTGCCAGCAGTCCCCGGACAGGGTGGAATTCACCCCTCCACTTT. V and J are TRBV2 and TRBJ1-6; 8 bases agree with TRBD1. Germline lookup yields CDR1 SNHLY and CDR2 FYNNEI. The CDR3 is 15 residues long. Trimming removed 5 bases from V and 7 bases from J; junction bases left unmatched: 7.

For this clonotype: With a much larger clone just one base away, this may be a read error. This sequence joins TRBV28 and TRBJ1-2, with D possibly being TRBD1 (5 bases). CDR3 size: 15 residues. CDR1 is MDHEN, CDR2 SYDVKM, per germline. The CDR3 sequence is CASSLRDASAYGCTF. The CDR3 bases are TGTGCCAGCAGTTTACGGGACGCCTCTGCCTATGGCTGCACCTTC.

The J gene is TRBJ2-7, the V gene TRBV12-3 or TRBV12-4, with D uncertain. V was trimmed by 5 bases and J by 7 bases, leaving 21 bases between them. The CDR3 length is 15 residues. The CDR3 DNA reads TGTGCCAGCAGTCTCCCCCCCGGGCCTCCAATGGAGCAGTACTTC. This sequence encodes CASSLPPGPPMEQYF.

The chain carries TRBV21-1 and TRBJ1-3; the listed D gene, TRBD1, was not tested against the DNA. TRBV21-1 is reported as a pseudogene. The CDR3 is 16 amino acids. The CDR3 region is CASSLRRTNSGNTIYF. Here the CDR3 DNA reads TGTGCCAGCAGCCTTCGTAGGACAAACTCTGGAAACACCATATATTTT.

V and J are TRBV9 and TRBJ1-2, with 9 positions matching TRBD1. Germline V gene data show CDR1 as SGDLS and CDR2 as YYNGEE. CDR3 length: 15 amino acids. J was trimmed by 5 bases and V by 0 bases; bases with no gene match: 5. The CDR3 loop reads CASSVETGTGYGYTF. CDR3 bases: TGTGCCAGCAGCGTAGAGACCGGGACAGGGTATGGCTACACCTTC.

The chain is built from TRBV15 and TRBJ1-5, with D uncertain. CDR1 LNHNV and CDR2 YYDKDF come from the germline V gene (reference sequence). Trimming stripped 0 bases from V and 0 bases from J, with 12 bases between. The CDR3 sequence is 17 residues long. CDR3 in amino acids: CATSRDFGLYSNQPQHF. For the CDR3, the DNA is TGTGCCACCAGCAGAGATTTTGGCCTATATAGCAATCAGCCCCAGCATTTT.

The V gene is TRBV27, the J gene TRBJ2-5; 11 bases are shared with TRBD2. The V gene end was trimmed by 3 bases and the J gene end by 0 bases; junction bases not matched to a gene: 6. This CDR3 spans 17 amino acids. From germline, CDR1 is MNHEY and CDR2 SMNVEV (reference sequence). The CDR3 DNA follows: TGTGCCAGCAGTTTGTCCCGGACTAGCGGGTACCAAGAGACCCAGTACTTC. It translates to CASSLSRTSGYQETQYF.

This sequence joins TRBV13 and TRBJ2-7, with D perhaps matching TRBD2 (5 bases). Trimming shortened V by 4 bases and J by 4 bases, and 17 bases separated the two germline ends. CDR3 size: 15 residues. Germline V gene data show CDR1 as PRHDT and CDR2 as FYEKMQ (reference sequence). CDR3 protein: CASSSTNSEGYEQYF. CDR3 coding DNA: TGTGCCAGCAGCTCGACCAACAGTGAGGGTTACGAGCAGTACTTC. The complete variable domain, with remaining parts taken from reference TRBV13 and TRBJ2-7, reads AAGVIQSPRHLIKEKRETATLKCYPIPRHDTVYWYQQGPGQDPQFLISFYEKMQSDKGSIPDRFSAQQFSDYHSELNMSSLELGDSALYFCASSSTNSEGYEQYFGPGTRLTVT.

J is TRBJ2-1 and V is TRBV7-2, with D perhaps TRBD1 or TRBD2 (5 bases each). Germline assignment: CDR1 SGHTA and CDR2 FQGNSA. Trimming stripped 2 bases from V and 0 bases from J, with 20 bases between. The CDR3 is 19 amino acids. CDR3 region: CASSLKAPPGTRSYNEQFF. The CDR3 region has the DNA TGTGCCAGCAGCTTAAAAGCTCCTCCCGGGACGCGCTCCTACAATGAGCAGTTCTTC. Looking up the rest from reference TRBV7-2 and TRBJ2-1 gives the full variable domain: GAGVSQSPSNKVTEKGKDVELRCDPISGHTALYWYRQSLGQGLEFLIYFQGNSAPDKSGLPSDRFSAERTGGSVSTLTIQRTQQEDSAVYLCASSLKAPPGTRSYNEQFFGPGTRLTVL.

Ten or more counts support this clonotype. This chain connects TRBV6-2 or TRBV6-3 to TRBJ2-5; D possibly corresponds to TRBD2 (6 bases). The CDR3 is made up of 12 amino acids. V was shortened by 5 bases and J by 7 bases, with 11 bases between the two germline ends. Germline V CDR1 and CDR2: MNHEY, SVGEGT. The CDR3 DNA reads TGTGCCAGCAGTGCCTCAGCGGGGACCCAGTACTTC. This encodes CASSASAGTQYF.

Turning to this clonotype: This may be a read error: a much more frequent sequence differs by one nucleotide. The chain combines TRBV11-2 with TRBJ2-4; TRBD1 is a possible D gene (5 bases). Near its end, the DNA agrees better with TRBJ2-7, so the J call may be wrong. CDR1 and CDR2 from the germline V gene are SGHAT and FQNNGV. The CDR3 totals 14 residues. The CDR3 nucleotides are TGTGCCAGCAGCTTAGCCCCTGGACACTACGAGCAGTACTTC. Translated: CASSLAPGHYEQYF.

The gene calls are TRBV7-2 and TRBJ2-7, with 9 bases matching TRBD2. CDR3 length: 18 amino acids. V shed 0 bases and J 0 bases; nucleotides not matched to a gene: 9. Germline CDR1 reads SGHTA; CDR2 reads FQGNSA. This chain's CDR3 is CASSLARVAGVPSYEQYF. As DNA, the CDR3 is TGTGCCAGCAGCTTAGCGCGGGTAGCGGGGGTGCCCTCCTACGAGCAGTACTTC. Supplemented by reference TRBV7-2 and TRBJ2-7, the full variable domain reads GAGVSQSPSNKVTEKGKDVELRCDPISGHTALYWYRQSLGQGLEFLIYFQGNSAPDKSGLPSDRFSAERTGGSVSTLTIQRTQQEDSAVYLCASSLARVAGVPSYEQYFGPGTRLTVT.

In this sample, this clonotype turned up a few times. J is TRBJ1-5 and V is TRBV6-5, with D possibly TRBD1 on 5 matching bases. The V end was cut by 0 bases, the J end by 6 bases, with 9 bases between. The germline V gene has CDR1 MNHEY and CDR2 SVGAGI. CDR3 length equals 14 residues. The CDR3 DNA is TGTGCCAGCAGTTACTCGGGCGGGGCTCAGCCCCAGCATTTT. Residues: CASSYSGGAQPQHF.

The chain uses TRBV28 and TRBJ2-5; 8 nucleotides align to TRBD2. The CDR3 has 14 residues. Germline lookup yields CDR1 MDHEN and CDR2 SYDVKM. With V trimmed by 8 bases and J by 1 base, 6 bases remained unmatched. CDR3 coding DNA: TGTGCCAGCGGCCCGGGACTAGTCCAAGAGACCCAGTACTTC. This translates into CASGPGLVQETQYF.

This clonotype has more than one count but fewer than ten. CDR3 nucleotides: TGCAGTGCTAGAGATGTAGGGGCATCCAATCAGCCCCAGCATTTT. Amino acid sequence: CSARDVGASNQPQHF. The chain uses TRBV20-1 and TRBJ1-5; D may be TRBD1 (5 bases). The CDR3 contains 15 residues. CDR1 is DFQATT and CDR2 is SNEGSKA in the germline V gene (reference sequence). Trimming took off 0 bases at V and 3 bases at J, with 12 bases between the two ends.

As for this clonotype: Compared with germline, one end of the junction differs, possibly owing to a read error. J is TRBJ2-7 and V is TRBV10-3; D ambiguous. CDR3 length: 15 amino acids. Per germline, CDR1 ENHRY and CDR2 SYGVKD. The CDR3 region has the DNA TGTGCCATCAGTGATCTTCCAGCCAGCTCCTACGAGCAGCACTTC. Its protein product is CAISDLPASSYEQHF.

The chain is built from TRBV10-3 and TRBJ2-3, with 10 bases identical to TRBD2. CDR1 is ENHRY, CDR2 SYGVKD, per germline. This CDR3 is 14 amino acids long. Germline trimming cut 8 bases from V and 2 bases from J; bases unmatched to any gene: 4. The CDR3: CAIQRGGPTDTQYF. DNA for the CDR3: TGTGCCATCCAGCGGGGGGGTCCCACAGATACGCAGTATTTT.

About this clonotype itself: One junction end disagrees with the germline gene, perhaps due to a read error. The chain is built from TRBV28 and TRBJ1-5, with unresolved D. Germline-derived CDR1 and CDR2 are MDHEN and SYDVKM. The CDR3 contains 13 residues. The CDR3 DNA follows: TGTGCCAGCAGTTTGCATATACGTCAGCCCCAGCAATTT. It is translated as CASSLHIRQPQQF.

The J gene is TRBJ2-5, the V gene TRBV15, with TRBD1 matching 7 bases. This CDR3 spans 15 amino acids. The V segment lost 0 bases and the J segment 1 base; nucleotides outside the gene matches: 2. From germline, CDR1 is LNHNV and CDR2 YYDKDF (reference sequence). The CDR3 DNA follows: TGTGCCACCAGCAGAGACGGGACAGTCCAAGAGACCCAGTACTTC. Translation gives CATSRDGTVQETQYF.

The V gene is TRBV7-6, the J gene TRBJ2-3, with 13 bases aligning to TRBD2. This CDR3 region has 17 residues. Germline lookup yields CDR1 SGHVS and CDR2 FNYEAQ. The V segment lost 0 bases and the J segment 6 bases; nucleotides outside the gene matches: 6. The CDR3 region has the DNA TGTGCCAGCAGCTTAGCCCCAGGACTAGCGGGAGAGGATACGCAGTATTTT. Translating gives CASSLAPGLAGEDTQYF.

The chain combines TRBV7-2 with TRBJ1-4; tentatively, D is TRBD1 (5 bases). The length of the CDR3 is 14 residues. From germline, CDR1 is SGHTA and CDR2 FQGNSA. V was shortened by 1 base and J by 7 bases, with 10 bases between the two germline ends. CDR3 loop: CASSLGQRTEKLFF. CDR3 in DNA: TGTGCCAGCAGCTTAGGACAGCGCACTGAAAAACTGTTTTTT.

This clonotype showed up just once. The V and J genes are TRBV27 and TRBJ1-1, with a tentative D call TRBD1 (6 bases). The V and J ends lost 6 bases and 7 bases respectively, with 12 bases between them. Germline V gene lookup returns CDR1 MNHEY and CDR2 SMNVEV (reference sequence). The CDR3 has 12 amino acids. The CDR3 here is CASRGQLGEAFF. In DNA, the CDR3 is TGTGCCAGCAGAGGACAGCTCGGTGAAGCTTTCTTT.

This clonotype was counted at least ten times. The gene calls are TRBV5-1 and TRBJ2-4, with 9 positions matching TRBD1. V trimming: 1 base; J trimming: 7 bases; junction bases outside the gene matches: 6. Germline V gene data show CDR1 as SGHRS and CDR2 as YFSETQ. The CDR3 length is 15 residues. The CDR3 loop is CASSLRTGALNIQYF. CDR3 coding DNA: TGCGCCAGCAGCTTGCGGACAGGGGCCCTGAACATTCAGTACTTC.

Note on this clonotype: This is likely a read error, given that the CDR3 carries no conserved phenylalanine or tryptophan at its end. J is TRBJ1-2 and V is TRBV28, with D unclear. Trimming removed 3 bases from V and 3 bases from J, with 8 bases in between. Germline V gives CDR1 MDHEN, CDR2 SYDVKM. The CDR3 spans 13 residues. This chain's CDR3 is CASSFRFYYGYTV. CDR3 sequence (DNA): TGTGCCAGCAGTTTCAGGTTTTACTATGGCTACACCGTC.

V is TRBV24-1 and J is TRBJ2-2; the match to TRBD2 covers 13 bases. J lost 1 base, V lost 3 bases, and 7 bases had no gene match. Germline V gene data show CDR1 as KGHDR and CDR2 as SFDVKD. The CDR3 is made up of 19 amino acids. The CDR3 sequence is CATSDRPWTSGRNTGELFF. In DNA form, the CDR3 reads TGTGCCACCAGTGATCGCCCCTGGACTAGCGGGAGGAACACCGGGGAGCTGTTTTTT.

CDR3 nucleotide sequence: TGTGCCAGCAGCGCCGGGCCCCCGGCGAAGTTCTTC. Its translation: CASSAGPPAKFF. V usage is TRBV5-6 and J usage is TRBJ2-1; the D is unclear. V gave up 4 bases and J gave up 14 bases, with 16 bases separating them. The CDR3 totals 12 residues. Per germline, CDR1 SGHDT and CDR2 YYEEEE.

The table lists this clonotype with many counts. This chain connects TRBV6-5 to TRBJ2-3; 7 bases align to TRBD2. The J segment lost 0 bases and the V segment lost 6 bases, leaving 3 bases of the junction unmatched. Looked up from germline, CDR1 is MNHEY and CDR2 is SVGAGI. The CDR3 is made up of 14 amino acids. The CDR3 is CASSRRGSTDTQYF. As DNA, the CDR3 is TGTGCCAGCAGCCGGCGGGGGAGCACAGATACGCAGTATTTT.